One and the same sample provided the 8 T cell receptor beta chains below, sequenced in a study of blood T cell repertoires in COVID-19. TCRdb's copy holds only in-frame clones and misses some; the assay was immunoSEQ multiplex PCR. Counted here are 110,000 or so clones, about four fifths occurring once; the ten biggest clones make up under 5%. Material: peripheral blood. The receptors originated from a woman in her seventies with acute or convalescent COVID-19.

The chain links TRBV3-1 (or the pseudogene TRBV3-2) to TRBJ2-2; 10 bases align to TRBD1. CDR3 size: 18 residues. Trimming removed 2 bases from V and 6 bases from J; junction bases left unmatched: 12. The germline gives CDR1 LGHDT, CDR2 YNNKEL (reference sequence). The CDR3 loop is CASSQTNDRGLWAGELFF. As DNA, the CDR3 is TGTGCCAGCAGCCAAACGAACGACAGGGGGCTTTGGGCCGGGGAGCTGTTTTTT.

This chain connects TRBV7-9 to TRBJ1-3; D is undetermined. Germline V gene lookup returns CDR1 SEHNR and CDR2 FQNEAQ (reference sequence). This CDR3 is built from 14 residues. Trimming shortened V by 4 bases and J by 3 bases, and 10 bases separated the two germline ends. The CDR3 DNA follows: TGTGCCAGCAGCTCCCCCCGGTTTGGAAACACCATATATTTT. As protein: CASSSPRFGNTIYF.

The chain is built from TRBV29-1 and TRBJ2-1; TRBD2 matches 11 bases. V trimming: 6 bases; J trimming: 7 bases; junction bases outside the gene matches: 8. From germline, CDR1 is SQVTM and CDR2 ANQGSEA. This CDR3 comprises 14 residues. The CDR3 sequence is CSVAGLAAFNEQFF. DNA of the CDR3: TGCAGCGTGGCGGGACTAGCGGCTTTTAATGAGCAGTTCTTC.

This sequence joins TRBV28 and TRBJ2-1; the match to TRBD2 covers 11 bases. V was clipped by 7 bases and J by 4 bases; unmatched bases: 6. Germline values: CDR1 MDHEN, CDR2 SYDVKM. The CDR3 loop spans 15 amino acids. The CDR3 is CASKLLAGGYNEQFF. The CDR3 DNA sequence: TGTGCCAGCAAACTCCTAGCGGGGGGTTACAATGAGCAGTTCTTC. Based on the CDR3 plus reference TRBV28 and TRBJ2-1, the full variable domain is DVKVTQSSRYLVKRTGEKVFLECVQDMDHENMFWYRQDPGLGLRLIYFSYDVKMKEKGDIPEGYSVSREKKERFSLILESASTNQTSMYLCASKLLAGGYNEQFFGPGTRLTVL.

This clone was seen more than once but under ten times. This chain links TRBV5-1 with TRBJ1-3; the match to TRBD1 covers 7 bases. The CDR3 loop spans 15 amino acids. CDR1 and CDR2 (germline): SGHRS, YFSETQ. V was clipped by 4 bases and J by 0 bases; unmatched bases: 4. The CDR3 region has the DNA TGCGCCAGCAGCCCGGGACAGTCCTCTGGAAACACCATATATTTT. The encoded protein is CASSPGQSSGNTIYF.

V is TRBV6-5 and J is TRBJ1-6; unclear D gene. The CDR3 consists of 15 residues. The V gene lost 6 bases and the J gene lost 5 bases, with 14 bases spanning the gap. The V gene's germline CDR1 is MNHEY and CDR2 SVGAGI. The CDR3 DNA follows: TGTGCCAGCAGATCTGCTGACTCTAATAATTCACCCCTCCACTTT. It encodes CASRSADSNNSPLHF.

The chain employs TRBV12-3 or TRBV12-4 and TRBJ1-2; D may be TRBD1 (5 bases). This CDR3 comprises 12 residues. The V end was cut by 7 bases, the J end by 10 bases, with 16 bases between. The CDR3, as DNA: TGTGCCAGCACCTTGGGGGGGGTTGTCTACACCTTC. This translates into CASTLGGVVYTF.

This rearrangement joins TRBV28 to TRBJ1-6; TRBD1 matches at 7 bases. There are 16 residues in the CDR3. Germline CDR1 is MDHEN and CDR2 is SYDVKM. The trim removed 8 bases at V and 4 bases at J, leaving 11 bases unmatched. The CDR3 sequence: CASSGDRVLYNSPLHF. CDR3 nucleotides: TGTGCCAGCTCCGGAGACAGGGTTCTTTATAATTCACCCCTCCACTTT.